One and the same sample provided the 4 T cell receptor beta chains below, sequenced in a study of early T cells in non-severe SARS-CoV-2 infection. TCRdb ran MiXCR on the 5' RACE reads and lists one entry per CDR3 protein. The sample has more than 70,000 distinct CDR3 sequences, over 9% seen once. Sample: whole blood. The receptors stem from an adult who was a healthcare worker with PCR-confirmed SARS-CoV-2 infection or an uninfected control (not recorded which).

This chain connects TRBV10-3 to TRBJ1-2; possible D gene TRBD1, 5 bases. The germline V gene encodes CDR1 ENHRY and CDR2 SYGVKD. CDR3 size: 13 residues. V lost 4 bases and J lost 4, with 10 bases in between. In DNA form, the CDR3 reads TGTGCCATCAGTGGGACACTTACCTATGGCTACACCTTC. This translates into CAISGTLTYGYTF.

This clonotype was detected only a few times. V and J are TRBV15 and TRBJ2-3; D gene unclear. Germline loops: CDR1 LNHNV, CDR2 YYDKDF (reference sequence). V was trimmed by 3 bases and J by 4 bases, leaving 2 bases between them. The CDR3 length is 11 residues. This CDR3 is CATSSSDTQYF. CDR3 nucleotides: TGTGCCACCAGCAGCTCAGATACGCAGTATTTT.

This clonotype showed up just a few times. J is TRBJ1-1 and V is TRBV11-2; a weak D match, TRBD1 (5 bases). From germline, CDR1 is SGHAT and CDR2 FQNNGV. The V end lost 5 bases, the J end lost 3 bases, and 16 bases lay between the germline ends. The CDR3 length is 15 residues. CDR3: CASSPWVGGDTEAFF. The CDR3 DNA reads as TGTGCCAGCAGCCCCTGGGTGGGGGGGGACACTGAAGCTTTCTTT.

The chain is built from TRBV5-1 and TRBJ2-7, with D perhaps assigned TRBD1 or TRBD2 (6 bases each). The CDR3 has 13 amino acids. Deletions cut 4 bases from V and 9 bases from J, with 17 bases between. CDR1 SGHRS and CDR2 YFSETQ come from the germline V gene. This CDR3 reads CASSQDSGLGQYF. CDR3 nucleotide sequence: TGCGCCAGCAGCCAGGACAGCGGGCTAGGGCAGTACTTC.